The clone carrying this T cell receptor (beta chain) was seen only a few times. Its target is unknown. This sample is part of a study of beta chain features in type 1 diabetes. Study conclusions and caveats: Healthy donors had naive, central memory and Treg TCRB repertoires that appeared less similar than those seen among patients.

Expressed TCRB transcripts were sequenced because the entire RNA isolate underwent reverse transcription. TCRdb keeps only in-frame clones here, not all; method: immunoSEQ multiplex PCR. The sample gives under 250,000 clones, 27% of which show up once; 4% is in the top ten. Sorting of CD4+ naive, central memory, regulatory and stem cell-like memory cells was performed via CD45RO/CCR7/CD25/CD127/CD95/CD27. The CDR3 totals 15 residues. V was pared by 6 bases and J by 4 bases, with 8 bases of the junction left unmatched. Germline CDR1 and CDR2: MNHNY and SVGAGI (reference sequence). This TCR was sampled from a man aged 25 to 40 in good health. V is TRBV6-6 and J is TRBJ2-5; 10 positions match TRBD2. Sequenced sample: central memory CD4+ T cells from blood. In DNA form, the CDR3 reads TGTGCCAGCAGCCCAAGCGGGGGGGCATCAGAGACCCAGTACTTC. It yields the protein CASSPSGGASETQYF.